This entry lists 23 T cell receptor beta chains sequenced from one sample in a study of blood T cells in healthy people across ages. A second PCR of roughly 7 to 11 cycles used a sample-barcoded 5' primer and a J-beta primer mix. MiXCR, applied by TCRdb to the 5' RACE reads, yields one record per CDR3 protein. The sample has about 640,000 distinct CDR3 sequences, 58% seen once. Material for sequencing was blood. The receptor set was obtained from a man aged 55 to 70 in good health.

The CDR3 loop is CASSQNDGAGLSYEQYF. CDR3 nucleotides: TGCGCCAGCAGCCAAAATGACGGGGCCGGTCTCTCCTACGAGCAGTACTTC. The chain joins TRBV4-1 to TRBJ2-7, with D tentatively TRBD1 or TRBD2 (5 bases each). Germline V gives CDR1 MGHRA, CDR2 YSYEKL. V was cut by 2 bases and J by 0 bases, with 17 bases left in between. CDR3 length: 17 amino acids.

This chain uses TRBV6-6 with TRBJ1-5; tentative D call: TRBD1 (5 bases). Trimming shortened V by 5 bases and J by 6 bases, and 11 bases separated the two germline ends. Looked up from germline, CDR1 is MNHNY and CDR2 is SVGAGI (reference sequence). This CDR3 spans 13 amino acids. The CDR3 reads CASSPGGRQPQHF. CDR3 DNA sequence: TGTGCCAGCAGTCCTGGGGGTCGTCAGCCCCAGCATTTT.

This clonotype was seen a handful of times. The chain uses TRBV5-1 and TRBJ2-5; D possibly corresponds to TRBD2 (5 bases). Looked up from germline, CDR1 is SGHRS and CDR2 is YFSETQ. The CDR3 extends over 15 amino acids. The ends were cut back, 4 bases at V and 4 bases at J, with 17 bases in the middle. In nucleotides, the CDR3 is TGCGCCAGCAGCCCCGCGGCCGGGGATCGAGAGACCCAGTACTTC. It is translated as CASSPAAGDRETQYF.

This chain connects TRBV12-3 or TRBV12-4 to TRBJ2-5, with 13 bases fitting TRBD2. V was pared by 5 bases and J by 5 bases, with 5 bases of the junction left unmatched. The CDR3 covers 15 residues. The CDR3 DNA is TGTGCCAGCAGTGCCAGGACTAGCGGGGGCGAGACCCAGTACTTC. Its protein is CASSARTSGGETQYF.

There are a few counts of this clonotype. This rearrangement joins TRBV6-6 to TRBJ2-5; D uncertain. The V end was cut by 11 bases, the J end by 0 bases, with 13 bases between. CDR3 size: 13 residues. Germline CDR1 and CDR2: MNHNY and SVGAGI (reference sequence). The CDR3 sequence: CASAWADQETQYF. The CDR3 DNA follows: TGTGCCTCAGCATGGGCGGACCAAGAGACCCAGTACTTC.

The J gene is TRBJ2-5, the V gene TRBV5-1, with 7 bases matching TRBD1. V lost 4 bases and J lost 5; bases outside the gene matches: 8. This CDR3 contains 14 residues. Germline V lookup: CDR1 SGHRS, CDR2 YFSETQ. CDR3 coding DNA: TGCGCCAGCAGCGCACCGGGACAGAGGGAGACCCAGTACTTC. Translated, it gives CASSAPGQRETQYF.

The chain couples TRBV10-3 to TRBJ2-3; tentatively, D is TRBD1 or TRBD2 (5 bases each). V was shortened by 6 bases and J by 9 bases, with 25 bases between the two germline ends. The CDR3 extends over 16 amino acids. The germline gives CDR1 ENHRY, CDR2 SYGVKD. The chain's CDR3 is CAIRPGTGTPPGTQYF. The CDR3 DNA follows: TGTGCCATCAGACCTGGGACCGGCACCCCTCCCGGGACGCAGTATTTT.

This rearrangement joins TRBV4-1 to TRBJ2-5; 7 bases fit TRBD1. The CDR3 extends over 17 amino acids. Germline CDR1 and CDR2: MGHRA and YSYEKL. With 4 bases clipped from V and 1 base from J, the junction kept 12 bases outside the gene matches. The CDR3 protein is CASSPNRRPGGQETQYF. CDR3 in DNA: TGCGCCAGCAGCCCCAACCGACGACCAGGGGGCCAAGAGACCCAGTACTTC.

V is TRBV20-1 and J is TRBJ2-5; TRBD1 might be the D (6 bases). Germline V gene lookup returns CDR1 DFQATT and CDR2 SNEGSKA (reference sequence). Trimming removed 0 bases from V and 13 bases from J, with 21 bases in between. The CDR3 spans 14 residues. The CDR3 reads CSARDLQGYSSRYF. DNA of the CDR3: TGCAGTGCTAGAGATCTCCAGGGGTATTCATCCCGGTACTTC.

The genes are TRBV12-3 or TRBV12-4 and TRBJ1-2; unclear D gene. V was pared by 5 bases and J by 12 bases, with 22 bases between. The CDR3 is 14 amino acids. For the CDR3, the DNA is TGTGCCAGCAGTCCTACGACTCGGCAGCCCTGGCACACCTTC. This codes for CASSPTTRQPWHTF.

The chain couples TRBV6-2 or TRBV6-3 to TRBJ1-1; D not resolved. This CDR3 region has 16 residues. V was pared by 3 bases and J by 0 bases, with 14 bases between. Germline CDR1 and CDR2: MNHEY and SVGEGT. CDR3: CASSYEGSYMNTEAFF. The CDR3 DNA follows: TGTGCCAGCAGTTATGAGGGATCCTACATGAACACTGAAGCTTTCTTT.

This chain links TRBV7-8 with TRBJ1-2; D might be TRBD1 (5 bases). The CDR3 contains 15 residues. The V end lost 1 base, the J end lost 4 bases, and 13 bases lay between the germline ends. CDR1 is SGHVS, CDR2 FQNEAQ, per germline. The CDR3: CASSLGQGKAYGYTF. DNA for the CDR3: TGTGCCAGCAGCTTAGGGCAGGGAAAAGCCTATGGCTACACCTTC. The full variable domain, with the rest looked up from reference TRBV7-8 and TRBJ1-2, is GAGVSQSPRYKVAKRGQDVALRCDPISGHVSLFWYQQALGQGPEFLTYFQNEAQLDKSGLPSDRFFAERPEGSVSTLKIQRTQQEDSAVYLCASSLGQGKAYGYTFGSGTRLTVV.

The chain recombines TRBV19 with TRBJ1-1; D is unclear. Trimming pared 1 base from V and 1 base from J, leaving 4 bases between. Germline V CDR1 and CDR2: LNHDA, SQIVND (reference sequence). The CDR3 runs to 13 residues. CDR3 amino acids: CASSIGANTEAFF. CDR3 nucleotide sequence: TGTGCCAGTAGTATAGGGGCGAACACTGAAGCTTTCTTT.

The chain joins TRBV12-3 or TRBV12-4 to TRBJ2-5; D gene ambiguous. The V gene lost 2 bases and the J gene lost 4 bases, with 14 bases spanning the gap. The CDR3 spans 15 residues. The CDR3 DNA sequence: TGTGCCAGCAGTTTATCCGCGTCCGGTCGAGAGACCCAGTACTTC. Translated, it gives CASSLSASGRETQYF.

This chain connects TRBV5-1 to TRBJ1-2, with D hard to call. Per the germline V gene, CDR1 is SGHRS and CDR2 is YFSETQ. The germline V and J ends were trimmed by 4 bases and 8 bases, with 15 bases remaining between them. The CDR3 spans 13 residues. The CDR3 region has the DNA TGCGCCAGCAGCACGGGGAAGGGCCAAGGCTACACCTTC. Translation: CASSTGKGQGYTF.

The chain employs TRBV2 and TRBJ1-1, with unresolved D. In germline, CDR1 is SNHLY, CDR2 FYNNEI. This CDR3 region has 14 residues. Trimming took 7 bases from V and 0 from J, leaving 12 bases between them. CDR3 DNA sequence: TGTGCCAGCACTCGAACAAAGATGAACACTGAAGCTTTCTTT. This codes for CASTRTKMNTEAFF.

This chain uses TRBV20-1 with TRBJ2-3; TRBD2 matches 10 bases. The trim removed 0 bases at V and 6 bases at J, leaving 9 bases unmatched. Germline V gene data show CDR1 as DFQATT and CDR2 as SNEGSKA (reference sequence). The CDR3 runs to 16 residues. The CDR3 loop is CSAREGVAGGRDTQYF. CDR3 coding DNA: TGCAGTGCTAGAGAGGGAGTAGCGGGGGGCCGGGATACGCAGTATTTT.

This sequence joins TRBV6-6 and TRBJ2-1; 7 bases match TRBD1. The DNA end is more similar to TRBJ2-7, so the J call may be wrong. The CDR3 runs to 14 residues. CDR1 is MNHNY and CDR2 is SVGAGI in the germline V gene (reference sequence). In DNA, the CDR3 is TGTGCCAGCAGTGGAACAGGGGCCTACAATGAGCAGTACTTC. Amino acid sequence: CASSGTGAYNEQYF.

The CDR3 spells CSATGGGIETQYF. The CDR3, as DNA: TGCAGTGCTACAGGGGGCGGAATAGAGACCCAGTACTTC. The chain couples TRBV20-1 to TRBJ2-4, with 8 positions matching TRBD1. The DNA end is more similar to TRBJ2-5, so the J call may be wrong. Looked up from germline, CDR1 is DFQATT and CDR2 is SNEGSKA (reference sequence). The CDR3 is made up of 13 amino acids.

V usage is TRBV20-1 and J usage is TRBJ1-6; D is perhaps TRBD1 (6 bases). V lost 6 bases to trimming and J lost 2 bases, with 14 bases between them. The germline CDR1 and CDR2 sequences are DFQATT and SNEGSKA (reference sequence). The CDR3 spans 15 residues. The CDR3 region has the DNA TGCAGTGCCCCGGGGGCCGAACCCTATAATTCACCCCTCCACTTT. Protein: CSAPGAEPYNSPLHF.

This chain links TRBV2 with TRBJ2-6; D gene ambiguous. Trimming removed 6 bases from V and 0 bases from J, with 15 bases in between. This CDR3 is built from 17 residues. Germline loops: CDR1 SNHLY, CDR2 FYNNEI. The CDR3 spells CASSLGVLSSGANVLTF. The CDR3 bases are TGTGCCAGCAGCCTGGGCGTACTAAGCTCTGGGGCCAACGTCCTGACTTTC.

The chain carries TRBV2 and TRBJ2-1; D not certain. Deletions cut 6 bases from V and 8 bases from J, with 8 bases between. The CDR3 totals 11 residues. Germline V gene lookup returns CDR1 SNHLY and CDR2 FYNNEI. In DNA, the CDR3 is TGTGCCAGCAGAACATCCTATGAGCAGTTCTTC. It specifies CASRTSYEQFF.

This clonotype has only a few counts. The CDR3 loop reads CASSPGPDSTQETQYF. The CDR3 nucleotides are TGTGCCAGCAGCCCGGGTCCAGACAGTACCCAAGAGACCCAGTACTTC. The chain couples TRBV12-3 or TRBV12-4 to TRBJ2-5; TRBD1 might be the D (5 bases). The CDR3 extends over 16 amino acids. With 6 bases removed from V and 1 base from J, the gap between germline ends came to 18 bases.